Included here is one T cell receptor (beta chain) sequence, with context. TCR beta CDR3 sequences were amplified from RNA transcripts. HTBI primers drove first-round RT-PCR of the TCR CDR3. A single record per CDR3 protein comes from TCRdb applying MiXCR to the multiplex PCR reads. The table records roughly 570,000 distinct CDR3 sequences, 46% of them present only once. Unmatched junction bases numbered 9, after V lost 5 bases and J lost 8 bases. The CDR3 sequence is 15 residues long. The germline CDR1 and CDR2 sequences are SGHVS and FQNEAQ. These data are taken from a study of T cells in Graves' hyperthyroidism and ophthalmopathy.

The clonotype was recovered from an adult woman with Graves' disease, either hyperthyroidism or ophthalmopathy (not recorded which). The sequenced sample was peripheral blood or thyroid tissue (not recorded which). The chain recombines TRBV7-8 with TRBJ1-4; TRBD1 aligns across 9 bases. The CDR3 sequence is CASSLLGTGKEKLFF. For the CDR3, the DNA is TGTGCCAGCAGCCTCTTGGGGACAGGGAAAGAAAAACTGTTTTTT.